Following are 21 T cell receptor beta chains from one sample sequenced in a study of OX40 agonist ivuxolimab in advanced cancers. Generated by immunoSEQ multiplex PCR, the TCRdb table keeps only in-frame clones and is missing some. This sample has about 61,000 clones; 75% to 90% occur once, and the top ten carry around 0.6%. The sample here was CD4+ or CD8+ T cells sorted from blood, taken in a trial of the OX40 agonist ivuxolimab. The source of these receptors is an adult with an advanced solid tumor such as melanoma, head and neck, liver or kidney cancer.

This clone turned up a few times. CDR3 amino acids: CASSLGEREKLFF. In nucleotides, the CDR3 is TGTGCCAGCAGCTTGGGGGAACGCGAAAAACTGTTTTTT. This sequence joins TRBV7-2 and TRBJ1-4; a weak D match, TRBD1 (5 bases). Deletions cut 3 bases from V and 8 bases from J, with 10 bases between. This CDR3 is 13 amino acids long. The germline V gene encodes CDR1 SGHTA and CDR2 FQGNSA.

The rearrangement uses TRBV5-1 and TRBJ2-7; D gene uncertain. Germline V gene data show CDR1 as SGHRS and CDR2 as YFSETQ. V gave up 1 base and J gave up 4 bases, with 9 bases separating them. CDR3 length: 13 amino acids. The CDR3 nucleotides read TGCGCCAGCAGCTTGTACACGGAGTACGAGCAGTACTTC. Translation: CASSLYTEYEQYF. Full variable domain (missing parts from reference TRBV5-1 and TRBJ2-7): KAGVTQTPRYLIKTRGQQVTLSCSPISGHRSVSWYQQTPGQGLQFLFEYFSETQRNKGNFPGRFSGRQFSNSRSEMNVSTLELGDSALYLCASSLYTEYEQYFGPGTRLTVT.

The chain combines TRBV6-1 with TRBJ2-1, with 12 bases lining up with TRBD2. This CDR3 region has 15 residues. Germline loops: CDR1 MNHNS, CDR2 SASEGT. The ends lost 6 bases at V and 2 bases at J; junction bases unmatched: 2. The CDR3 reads CASRTSGSTYNEQFF. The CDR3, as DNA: TGTGCCAGCAGGACTAGCGGGAGCACCTACAATGAGCAGTTCTTC.

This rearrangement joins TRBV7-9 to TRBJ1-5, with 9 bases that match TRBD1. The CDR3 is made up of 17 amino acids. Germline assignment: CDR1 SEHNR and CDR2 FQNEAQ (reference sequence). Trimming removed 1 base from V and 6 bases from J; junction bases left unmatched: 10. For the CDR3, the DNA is TGTGCCAGCAGCTTAGGATCTGGACAGGGGAGCGCTCAGCCCCAGCATTTT. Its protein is CASSLGSGQGSAQPQHF.

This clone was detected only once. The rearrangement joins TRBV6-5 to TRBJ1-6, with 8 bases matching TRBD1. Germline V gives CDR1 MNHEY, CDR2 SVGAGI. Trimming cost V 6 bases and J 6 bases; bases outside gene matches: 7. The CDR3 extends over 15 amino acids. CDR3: CASRNRDRTNSPLHF. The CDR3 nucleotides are TGTGCCAGCAGGAACCGGGACAGGACTAATTCACCCCTCCACTTT.

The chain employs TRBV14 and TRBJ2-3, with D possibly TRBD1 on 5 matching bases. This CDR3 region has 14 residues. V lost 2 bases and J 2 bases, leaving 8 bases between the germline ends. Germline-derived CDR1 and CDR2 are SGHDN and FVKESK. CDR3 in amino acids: CASSQRTTTDTQYF. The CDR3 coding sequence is TGTGCCAGCAGCCAACGGACAACCACAGATACGCAGTATTTT.

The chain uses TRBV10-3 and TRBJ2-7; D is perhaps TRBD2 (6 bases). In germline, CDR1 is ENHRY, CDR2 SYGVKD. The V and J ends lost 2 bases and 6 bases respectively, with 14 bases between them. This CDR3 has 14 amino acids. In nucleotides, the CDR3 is TGTGCCATCAGTGAGGGCTCTAGCGCGGGCGAGCAGTACTTC. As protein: CAISEGSSAGEQYF.

CDR3 loop: CASNVGGRAGELFF. In DNA, the CDR3 is TGTGCCAGCAATGTAGGGGGTCGTGCCGGGGAGCTGTTTTTT. The chain has TRBV28 and TRBJ2-2; D may be TRBD1 (6 bases). CDR1 is MDHEN, CDR2 SYDVKM, per germline. Trimming took off 7 bases at V and 6 bases at J, with 15 bases between the two ends. There are 14 residues in the CDR3.

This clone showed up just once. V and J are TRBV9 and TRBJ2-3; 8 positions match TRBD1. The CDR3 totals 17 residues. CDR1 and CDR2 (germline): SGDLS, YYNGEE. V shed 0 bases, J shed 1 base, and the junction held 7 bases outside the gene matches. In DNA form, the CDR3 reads TGTGCCAGCAGCGTAGCTGACAGGGGCCTCGGCACAGATACGCAGTATTTT. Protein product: CASSVADRGLGTDTQYF.

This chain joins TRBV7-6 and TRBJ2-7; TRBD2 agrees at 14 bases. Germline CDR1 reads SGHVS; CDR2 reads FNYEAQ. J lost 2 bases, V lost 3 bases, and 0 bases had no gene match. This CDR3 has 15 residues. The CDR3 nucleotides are TGTGCCAGCAGCTTGACTAGCGGGGGGGCCTACGAGCAGTACTTC. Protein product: CASSLTSGGAYEQYF.

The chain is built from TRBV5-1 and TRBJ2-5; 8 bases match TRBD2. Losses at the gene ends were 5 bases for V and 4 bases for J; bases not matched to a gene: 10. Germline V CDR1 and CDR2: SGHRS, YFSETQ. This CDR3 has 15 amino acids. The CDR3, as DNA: TGCGCCAGCAGTACTAGCGGTGGGACGCCAGAGACCCAGTACTTC. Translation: CASSTSGGTPETQYF.

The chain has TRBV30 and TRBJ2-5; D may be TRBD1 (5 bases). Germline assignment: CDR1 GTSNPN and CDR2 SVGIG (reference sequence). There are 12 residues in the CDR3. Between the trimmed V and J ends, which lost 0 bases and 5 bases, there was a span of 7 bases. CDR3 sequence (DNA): TGTGCCTGGAGTGTCCAGGGTGAGACCCAGTACTTC. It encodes CAWSVQGETQYF.

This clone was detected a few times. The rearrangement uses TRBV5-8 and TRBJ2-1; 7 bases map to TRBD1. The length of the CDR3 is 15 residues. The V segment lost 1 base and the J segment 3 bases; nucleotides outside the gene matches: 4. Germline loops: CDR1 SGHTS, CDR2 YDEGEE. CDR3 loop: CASSLFAGGYNEQFF. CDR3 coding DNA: TGTGCCAGCAGCTTGTTCGCAGGGGGCTACAATGAGCAGTTCTTC.

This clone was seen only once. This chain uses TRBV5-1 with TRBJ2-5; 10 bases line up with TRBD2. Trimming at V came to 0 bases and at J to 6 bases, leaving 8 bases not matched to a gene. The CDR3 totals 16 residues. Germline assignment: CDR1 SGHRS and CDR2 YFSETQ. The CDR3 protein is CASSLASLAGAKTQYF. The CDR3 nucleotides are TGCGCCAGCAGCTTGGCTTCTCTAGCGGGAGCGAAGACCCAGTACTTC. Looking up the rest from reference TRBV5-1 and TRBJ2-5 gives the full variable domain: KAGVTQTPRYLIKTRGQQVTLSCSPISGHRSVSWYQQTPGQGLQFLFEYFSETQRNKGNFPGRFSGRQFSNSRSEMNVSTLELGDSALYLCASSLASLAGAKTQYFGPGTRLLVL.

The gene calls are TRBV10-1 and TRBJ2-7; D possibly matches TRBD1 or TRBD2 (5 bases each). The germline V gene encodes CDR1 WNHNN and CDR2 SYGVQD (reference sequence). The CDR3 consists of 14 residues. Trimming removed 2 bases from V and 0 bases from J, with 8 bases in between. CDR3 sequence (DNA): TGCGCCAGCAGTGAGCTTGGGACCTCCTACGAGCAGTACTTC. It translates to CASSELGTSYEQYF.

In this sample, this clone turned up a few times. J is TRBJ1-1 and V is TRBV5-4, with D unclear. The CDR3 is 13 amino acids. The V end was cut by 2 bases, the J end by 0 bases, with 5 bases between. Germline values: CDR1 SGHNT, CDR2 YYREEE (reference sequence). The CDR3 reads CASSLGLNTEAFF. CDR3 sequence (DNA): TGTGCCAGCAGCTTAGGGCTGAACACTGAAGCTTTCTTT.

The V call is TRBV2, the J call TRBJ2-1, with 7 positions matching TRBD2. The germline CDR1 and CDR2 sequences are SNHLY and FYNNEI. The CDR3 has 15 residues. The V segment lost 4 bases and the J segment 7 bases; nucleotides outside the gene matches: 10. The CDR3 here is CASSVVAGEGNEQFF. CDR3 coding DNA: TGTGCCAGCAGTGTTGTTGCGGGGGAGGGGAATGAGCAGTTCTTC.

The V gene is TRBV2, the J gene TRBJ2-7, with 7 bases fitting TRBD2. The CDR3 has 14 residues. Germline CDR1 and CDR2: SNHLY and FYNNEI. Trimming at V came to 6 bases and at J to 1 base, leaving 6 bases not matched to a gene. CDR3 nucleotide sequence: TGTGCCAGCAGGCGGGACTACGATTCCTACGAGCAGTACTTC. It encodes CASRRDYDSYEQYF.

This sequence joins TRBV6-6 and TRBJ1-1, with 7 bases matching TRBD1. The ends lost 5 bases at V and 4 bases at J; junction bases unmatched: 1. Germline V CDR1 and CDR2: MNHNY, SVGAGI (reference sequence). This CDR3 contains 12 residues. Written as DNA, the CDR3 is TGTGCCAGCAGTACAGGGGTCACTGAAGCTTTCTTT. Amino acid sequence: CASSTGVTEAFF.

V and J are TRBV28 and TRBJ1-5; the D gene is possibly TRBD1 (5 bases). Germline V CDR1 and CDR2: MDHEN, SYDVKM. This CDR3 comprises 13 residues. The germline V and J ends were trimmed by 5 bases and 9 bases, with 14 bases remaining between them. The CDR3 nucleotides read TGTGCCAGCAGTGCACATGACCAGGGGCCCCAGCATTTT. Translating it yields CASSAHDQGPQHF.

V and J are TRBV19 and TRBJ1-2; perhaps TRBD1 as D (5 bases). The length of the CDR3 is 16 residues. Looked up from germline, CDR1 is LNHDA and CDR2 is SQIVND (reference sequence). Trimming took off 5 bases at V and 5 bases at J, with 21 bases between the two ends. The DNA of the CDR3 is TGTGCCAGTAGTCCAGGGACGGTTCGTCCTCAGTATGGCTACACCTTC. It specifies CASSPGTVRPQYGYTF. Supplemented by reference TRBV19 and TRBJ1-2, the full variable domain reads DGGITQSPKYLFRKEGQNVTLSCEQNLNHDAMYWYRQDPGQGLRLIYYSQIVNDFQKGDIAEGYSVSREKKESFPLTVTSAQKNPTAFYLCASSPGTVRPQYGYTFGSGTRLTVV.